Detailed here is one TCR beta chain. The trim removed 5 bases at V and 1 base at J, leaving 7 bases unmatched. The CDR3 has 16 amino acids. CDR1 is SEHNR and CDR2 is FQNEAQ in the germline V gene (reference sequence). A TCRbeta library incorporating unique molecular identifiers was prepared. MiXCR was run by TCRdb on the PCR reads, yielding one entry per CDR3 protein. Of 250,000 to 350,000 distinct CDR3 sequences listed, more than 9% are singletons. This sample was included in a study of T-cell reconstitution after alpha-beta-depleted transplantation in children. The receptor comes from a human donor who donated a stem cell graft to a child with SCID. The rearrangement uses TRBV7-9 and TRBJ2-2; 7 nucleotides line up with TRBD1. The sequencing used PBMCs from the stem cell graft donor, collected from the stem cell graft. The CDR3 DNA follows: TGTGCCAGCAGCGCACCCGGGACAGTGAACACCGGGGAGCTGTTTTTT. It translates to CASSAPGTVNTGELFF.